These 9 T cell receptor gamma chains were all obtained from the same sample, sequenced in a study of Vδ1+ human thymocytes. The antigens of these receptors remain unknown. General study points: Thymic TRG and TRD repertoires appeared highly polyclonal, with Gaussian CDR3 length distributions.

Extracted RNA was reverse transcribed into cDNA. CDR3 amplicons came from multiplex PCR with pooled V-gene forward and constant-region reverse primers. TCRdb re-called clones from the multiplex PCR reads using CATT. The data show about 22,000 gamma-chain clones, with approximately 13% seen just once and under 2.5% held by the top ten. Input material: Vdelta1+ gamma-delta thymocytes from the thymus. The subset denotes: FACS-sorted CD3+ TCRalphabeta- TCRVdelta1+ TCRVdelta2- thymocytes. These receptors were collected from a child under three years old who had congenital heart surgery.

Comments on this clone: This may come from a read error, since a much larger clone is one base off. This chain connects TRGV3 to TRGJ1 or TRGJ2. The CDR3 runs 12 residues. With 2 bases clipped from V and 4 bases from J, the junction kept 2 bases outside the gene matches. The germline V gene has CDR1 VTNTFY and CDR2 YDVSTARD (reference sequence). In nucleotides, the CDR3 is TGTGCCACCTGGGACAAGTATTATAAGAAACTCTTT. Its protein product is CATWDKYYKKLF.

This clone was seen only a few times. The J gene is TRGJ1 or TRGJ2, the V gene TRGV9. Germline CDR1 GITISATS, CDR2 ISYDGTV (reference sequence). Losses at the gene ends were 3 bases for V and 2 bases for J; bases not matched to a gene: 7. This CDR3 is 14 amino acids long. The CDR3 DNA follows: TGTGCCTTGTGGGAGTTACTGGATTATTATAAGAAACTCTTT. Its protein is CALWELLDYYKKLF.

This clone was counted a few times. This chain uses TRGV4 with TRGJ1 or TRGJ2. This CDR3 is 15 amino acids long. Germline lookup yields CDR1 EGSTGY and CDR2 YDSYTSSV. The ends lost 0 bases at V and 3 bases at J; junction bases unmatched: 8. CDR3: CATWDGPVGYYKKLF. Here the CDR3 DNA reads TGTGCCACCTGGGATGGGCCCGTGGGTTATTATAAGAAACTCTTT.

The chain combines TRGV5 with TRGJP2. This CDR3 region has 14 residues. The J segment lost 4 bases and the V segment lost 5 bases, leaving 7 bases of the junction unmatched. Germline V gives CDR1 VINAFY, CDR2 YDVSNSKD. The CDR3 coding sequence is TGTGCCACCTGGGCCGCTTCTAGTGATTGGATCAAGACGTTT. Amino acids: CATWAASSDWIKTF.

In regard to this clone: The sample has other DNA sequences that encode this CDR3 too. This chain links TRGV4 with TRGJ1 or TRGJ2. Trimming at V came to 6 bases and at J to 7 bases, leaving 6 bases not matched to a gene. Germline V gives CDR1 EGSTGY, CDR2 YDSYTSSV. The length of the CDR3 is 11 residues. This chain's CDR3 is CATWNLYKKLF. In DNA form, the CDR3 reads TGTGCCACCTGGAATTTGTATAAGAAACTCTTT.

This clone was counted between two and nine times. The chain links TRGV9 to TRGJ1 or TRGJ2. CDR3 length equals 14 residues. The J segment lost 6 bases and the V segment lost 4 bases, leaving 12 bases of the junction unmatched. Per germline, CDR1 GITISATS and CDR2 ISYDGTV (reference sequence). As DNA, the CDR3 is TGTGCCTTGTGGGACTTACCGCTGGGTTATAAGAAACTCTTT. Protein product: CALWDLPLGYKKLF.

This chain connects TRGV2 to TRGJ1 or TRGJ2. This CDR3 spans 14 amino acids. The V gene's germline CDR1 is EGSNGY and CDR2 YDSYNSKV. Trimming took 0 bases from V and 1 from J; bases not matched to a gene: 3. CDR3 DNA sequence: TGTGCCACCTGGGACGGGATCAATTATTATAAGAAACTCTTT. It specifies CATWDGINYYKKLF.

There are a few counts of this clone. V is TRGV4 and J is TRGJP2. This CDR3 spans 11 amino acids. Germline trimming cut 4 bases from V and 10 bases from J; bases unmatched to any gene: 3. The germline gives CDR1 EGSTGY, CDR2 YDSYTSSV. In nucleotides, the CDR3 is TGTGCCACCTGGGAGCGTTGGATCAAGACGTTT. It specifies CATWERWIKTF.

A note on this clone: Being one base from a much bigger clone, this may be a read error. V is TRGV4 and J is TRGJ1 or TRGJ2. The CDR3 contains 13 residues. Per germline, CDR1 EGSTGY and CDR2 YDSYTSSV. Trimming at V came to 0 bases and at J to 6 bases, leaving 5 bases not matched to a gene. The CDR3: CATWDGPFYKKLF. CDR3 sequence (DNA): TGTGCCACCTGGGATGGGCCTTTTTATAAGAAACTCTTT.